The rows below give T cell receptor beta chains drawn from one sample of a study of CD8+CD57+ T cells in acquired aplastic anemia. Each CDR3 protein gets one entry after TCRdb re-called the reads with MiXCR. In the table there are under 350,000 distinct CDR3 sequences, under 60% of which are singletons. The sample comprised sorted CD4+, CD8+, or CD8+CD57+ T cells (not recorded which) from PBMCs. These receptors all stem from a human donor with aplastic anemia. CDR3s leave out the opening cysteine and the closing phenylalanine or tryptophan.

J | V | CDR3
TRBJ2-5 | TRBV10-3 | AISESRGPYGETQY
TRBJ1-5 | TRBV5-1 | ASSIQGGGMPQH
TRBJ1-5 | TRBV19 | ASSIESNQPQH
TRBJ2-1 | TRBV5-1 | ASSLVANGGNNEQF
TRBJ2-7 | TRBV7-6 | ASSLTWTDPPRIYEQY
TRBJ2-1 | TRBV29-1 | SVVSGRGNEQF
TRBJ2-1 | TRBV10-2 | ASSVDIREQF
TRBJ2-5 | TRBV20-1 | SVPTRQETQY
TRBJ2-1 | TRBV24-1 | ATSGGLAGRYNEQF
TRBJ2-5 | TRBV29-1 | SWGREETQY
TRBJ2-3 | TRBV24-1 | ATSDSRGRADTQY
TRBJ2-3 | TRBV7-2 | ASSLYDADTQY
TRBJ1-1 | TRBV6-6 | ASSYSTGTTAF
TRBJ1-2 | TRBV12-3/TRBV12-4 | ASSPYAQGRGVGYGYT
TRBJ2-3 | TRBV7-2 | ASRDRDRGADTQY
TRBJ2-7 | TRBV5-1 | ASSLSWGARDEQY
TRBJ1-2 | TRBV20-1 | SATIRGGYGYT
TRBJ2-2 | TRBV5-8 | ASSPDRDPGELF
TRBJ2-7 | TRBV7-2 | ASSPDTTRGGSYEQY
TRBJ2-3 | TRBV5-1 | ASSSLPSDTQY
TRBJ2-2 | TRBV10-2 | ASRDLGAGGRTGELF
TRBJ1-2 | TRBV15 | ATSQGWGSYNYGYT
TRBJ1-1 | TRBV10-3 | AIFGGWGTEAF
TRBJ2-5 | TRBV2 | ASSGSGRETQY
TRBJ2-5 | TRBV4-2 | ASSPTGGTQY
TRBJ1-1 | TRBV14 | ASSPTQGDTEAF
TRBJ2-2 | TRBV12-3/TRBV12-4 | ASTESWPDTGELF
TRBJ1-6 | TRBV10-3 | AIAPGREDSPLH
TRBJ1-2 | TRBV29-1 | SVETLPGGYT
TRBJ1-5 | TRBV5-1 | ASSLDGTANQPQH
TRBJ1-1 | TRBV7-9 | ASRRTGTPNTEAF
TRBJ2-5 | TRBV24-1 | ATSDGMGTLETQY
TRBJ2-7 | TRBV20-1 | SARGPRQQLYEQY
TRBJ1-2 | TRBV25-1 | ASSETGRTYGYP
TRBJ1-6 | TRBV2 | ASRATGGNSPLH
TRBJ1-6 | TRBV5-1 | ASAGTDYSPLH
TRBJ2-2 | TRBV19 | ASNPHHNTGELF
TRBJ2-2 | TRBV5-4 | ASSGNGSRTGELF
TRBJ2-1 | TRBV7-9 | ASSPGQGDEQF
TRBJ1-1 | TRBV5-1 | ASSLDPYRDRNTEAF
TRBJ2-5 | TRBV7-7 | ASSFSRGETQY
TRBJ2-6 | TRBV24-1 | AIGLSGANVLT
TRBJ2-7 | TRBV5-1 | ASSLGGTGIAEQY
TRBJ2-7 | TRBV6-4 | ASSRPGLAGFSYYERY
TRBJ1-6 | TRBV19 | ASSTGQGSNSPLH
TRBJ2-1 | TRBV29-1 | SVGGTRGRNEQF
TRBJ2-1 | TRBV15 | ATSAWTEYNEQF
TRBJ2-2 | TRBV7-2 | ASSSSGSGELF
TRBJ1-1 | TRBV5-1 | ASSPTSGTEAF
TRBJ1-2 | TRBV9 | ASSEGGELYGYT
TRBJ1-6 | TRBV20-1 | SARATEFSPLH
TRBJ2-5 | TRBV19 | ASSMRGARETQY
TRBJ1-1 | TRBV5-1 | ASSLQGGNTEAF
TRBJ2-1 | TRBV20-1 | SAGPAGSYNEQF
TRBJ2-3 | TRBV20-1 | SATSGGGDTQY